Listed below are T cell receptor beta chains from one sample, sequenced in a study of T cell repertoires in cytomegalovirus infection. Each CDR3 protein is one row after TCRdb ran MiXCR on the reads. The table lists about 920,000 distinct CDR3 sequences, 31% of them singletons. The antigens of these receptors remain unknown. Sequencing was performed on cultured CD8+ T cells from PBMCs, taken from culture after CMV antigen stimulation. Every receptor here comes from a human donor in good health (CMV status not recorded). Some clones in this sample may be carry-over from other donors' samples. Both conserved end residues are part of each CDR3. Each record gives: J gene, clone size, V gene, D gene, CDR3 protein, CDR3 DNA. The D gene is left open where the match is weak. Rows give clone size only sometimes, using once, few, many, or a class for an expanded clone.

>TRBJ2-5|NA|TRBV10-3|NA
CAISAGGRLGQETQYF
TGTGCCATCAGTGCCGGGGGCAGGTTGGGACAAGAGACCCAGTACTTC
>TRBJ1-2|NA|TRBV6-5|NA
CASSYNEQGLYGYTF
TGTGCCAGCAGTTACAACGAGCAGGGGTTATATGGCTACACCTTC
>TRBJ2-3|few|TRBV6-5|TRBD2
CASSYESGGAADTQYF
TGTGCCAGCAGTTACGAGAGCGGGGGGGCGGCGGATACGCAGTATTTT
>TRBJ2-7|NA|TRBV18|NA
CASSPTPQRRLDEQYF
TGTGCCAGCTCACCCACCCCCCAAAGACGCCTCGACGAGCAGTACTTC
>TRBJ2-7|few|TRBV6-6|NA
CASSSVDYYEQYF
TGTGCCAGCAGTTCCGTGGACTACTACGAGCAGTACTTC
>TRBJ1-5|NA|TRBV6-2/TRBV6-3|NA
CASSYSELAGGLDSNQPQHF
TGTGCCAGCAGTTACTCGGAACTCGCAGGAGGTTTGGATAGCAATCAGCCCCAGCATTTT
>TRBJ1-5|few|TRBV19|TRBD1
CATKDRTKYQPQHF
TGTGCCACTAAGGACAGGACTAAATATCAGCCCCAGCATTTT
>TRBJ2-2|NA|TRBV4-1|NA
CASSQQTVTGELFF
TGCGCCAGCAGCCAACAGACAGTCACCGGGGAGCTGTTTTTT
>TRBJ2-7|NA|TRBV2|NA
CASSKGPIYEQYF
TGTGCCAGCAGTAAGGGGCCGATCTACGAGCAGTACTTC
>TRBJ1-2|NA|TRBV29-1|NA
CSVEDRGDGYTF
TGCAGCGTTGAAGACAGGGGAGACGGCTACACCTTC
>TRBJ2-5|few|TRBV7-9|NA
CASSSTTQGPQETQYF
TGTGCCAGCAGCTCTACGACACAAGGGCCCCAAGAGACCCAGTACTTC
>TRBJ2-7|many|TRBV7-6|NA
CASSFQSPYEQYF
TGTGCCAGCAGCTTTCAGAGTCCCTACGAGCAGTACTTC
>TRBJ2-1|many|TRBV7-8|NA
CASLGSGFHNEQFF
TGTGCCAGCCTAGGGAGCGGCTTCCACAATGAGCAGTTCTTC
>TRBJ1-2|few|TRBV6-5|TRBD1
CASSYFRDSNYGYTF
TGTGCCAGCAGTTACTTCCGGGACAGTAACTATGGCTACACCTTC
>TRBJ2-5|few|TRBV9|NA
CASSVDEETQYF
TGTGCCAGCAGCGTAGACGAAGAGACCCAGTACTTC
>TRBJ1-1|NA|TRBV7-9|TRBD1
CASSGKTGSEAFF
TGTGCCAGCAGCGGGAAGACAGGGAGCGAAGCTTTCTTT
>TRBJ2-7|NA|TRBV20-1|TRBD2
CSARIRLAGGPVWEQYF
TGCAGTGCTAGAATCCGCCTAGCGGGGGGCCCGGTCTGGGAGCAGTACTTC
>TRBJ1-4|NA|TRBV14|NA
CASSQVPTTNEKLFF
TGTGCCAGCAGCCAGGTCCCTACTACTAATGAAAAACTGTTTTTT